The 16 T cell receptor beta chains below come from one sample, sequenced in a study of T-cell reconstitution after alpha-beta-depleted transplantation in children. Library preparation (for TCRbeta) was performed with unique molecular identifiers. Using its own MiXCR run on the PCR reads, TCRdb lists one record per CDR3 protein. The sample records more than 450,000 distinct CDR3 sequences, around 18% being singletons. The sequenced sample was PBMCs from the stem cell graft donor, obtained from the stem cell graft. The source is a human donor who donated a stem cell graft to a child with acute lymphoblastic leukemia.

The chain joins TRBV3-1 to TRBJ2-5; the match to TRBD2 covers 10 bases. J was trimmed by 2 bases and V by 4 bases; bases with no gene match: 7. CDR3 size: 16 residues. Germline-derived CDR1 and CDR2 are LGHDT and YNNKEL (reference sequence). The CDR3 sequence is CASSPRTSGLQETQYF. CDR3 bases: TGTGCCAGCAGCCCGCGGACTAGCGGATTGCAAGAGACCCAGTACTTC.

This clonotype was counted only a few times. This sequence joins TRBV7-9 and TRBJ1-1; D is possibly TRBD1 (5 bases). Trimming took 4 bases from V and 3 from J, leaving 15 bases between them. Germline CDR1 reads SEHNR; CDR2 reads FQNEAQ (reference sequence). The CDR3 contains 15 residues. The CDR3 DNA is TGTGCCAGCAGCTCCGACGCAGCAGGGTACACTGAAGCTTTCTTT. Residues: CASSSDAAGYTEAFF. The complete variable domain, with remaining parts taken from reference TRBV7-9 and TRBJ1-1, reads DTGVSQNPRHKITKRGQNVTFRCDPISEHNRLYWYRQTLGQGPEFLTYFQNEAQLEKSRLLSDRFSAERPKGSFSTLEIQRTEQGDSAMYLCASSSDAAGYTEAFFGQGTRLTVV.

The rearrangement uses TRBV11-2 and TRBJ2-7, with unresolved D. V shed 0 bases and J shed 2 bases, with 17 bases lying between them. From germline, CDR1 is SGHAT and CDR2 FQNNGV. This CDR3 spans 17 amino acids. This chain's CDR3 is CASSLEGIPLNPYEQYF. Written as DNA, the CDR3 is TGTGCCAGCAGCTTAGAAGGTATCCCGTTAAACCCCTACGAGCAGTACTTC.

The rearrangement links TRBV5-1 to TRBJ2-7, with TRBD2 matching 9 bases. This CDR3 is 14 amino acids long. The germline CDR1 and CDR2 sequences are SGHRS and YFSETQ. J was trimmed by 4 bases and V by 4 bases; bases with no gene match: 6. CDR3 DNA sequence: TGCGCCAGCAGCCGGACTAGCGCAGTTTACGAGCAGTACTTC. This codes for CASSRTSAVYEQYF.

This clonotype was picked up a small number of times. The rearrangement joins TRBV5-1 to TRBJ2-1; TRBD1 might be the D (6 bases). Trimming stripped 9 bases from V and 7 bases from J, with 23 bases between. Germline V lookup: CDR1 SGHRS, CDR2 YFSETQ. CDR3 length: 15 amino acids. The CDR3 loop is CATTRISRGRNEQFF. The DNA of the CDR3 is TGCGCCACCACTCGTATCTCCAGGGGTCGTAATGAGCAGTTCTTC.

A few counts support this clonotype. This CDR3 reads CASSGLADTQYF. Written as DNA, the CDR3 is TGTGCCAGCAGTGGACTAGCGGATACGCAGTATTTT. The chain couples TRBV12-3 or TRBV12-4 to TRBJ2-3, with 9 bases matching TRBD2. CDR3 length: 12 residues. With V trimmed by 5 bases and J by 6 bases, 0 bases remained unmatched.

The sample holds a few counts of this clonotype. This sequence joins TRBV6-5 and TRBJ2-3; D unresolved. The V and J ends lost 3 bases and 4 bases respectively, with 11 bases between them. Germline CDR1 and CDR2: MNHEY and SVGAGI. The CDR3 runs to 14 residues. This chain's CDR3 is CASSYWVEADTQYF. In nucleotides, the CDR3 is TGTGCCAGCAGTTATTGGGTCGAGGCAGATACGCAGTATTTT.

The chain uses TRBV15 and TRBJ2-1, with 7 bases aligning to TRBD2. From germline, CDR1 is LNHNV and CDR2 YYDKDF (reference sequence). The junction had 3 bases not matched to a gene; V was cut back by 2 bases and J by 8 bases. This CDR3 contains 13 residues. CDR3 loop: CATSRKLAYEQFF. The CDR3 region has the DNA TGTGCCACCAGCAGAAAACTAGCGTATGAGCAGTTCTTC.

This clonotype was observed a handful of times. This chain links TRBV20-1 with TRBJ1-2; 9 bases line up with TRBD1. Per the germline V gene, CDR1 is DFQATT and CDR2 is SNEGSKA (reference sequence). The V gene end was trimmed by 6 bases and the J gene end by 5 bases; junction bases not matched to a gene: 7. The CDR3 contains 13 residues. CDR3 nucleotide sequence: TGCAGTGCGAACTCGGGACAGGGTTATGGCTACACCTTC. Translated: CSANSGQGYGYTF.

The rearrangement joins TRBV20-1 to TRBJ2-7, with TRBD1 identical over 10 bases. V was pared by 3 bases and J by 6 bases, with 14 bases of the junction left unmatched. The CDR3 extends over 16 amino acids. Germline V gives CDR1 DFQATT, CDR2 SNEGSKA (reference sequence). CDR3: CSASPPDGDRGREQYF. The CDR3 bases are TGCAGTGCTAGCCCCCCAGATGGAGACAGGGGGCGCGAGCAGTACTTC.

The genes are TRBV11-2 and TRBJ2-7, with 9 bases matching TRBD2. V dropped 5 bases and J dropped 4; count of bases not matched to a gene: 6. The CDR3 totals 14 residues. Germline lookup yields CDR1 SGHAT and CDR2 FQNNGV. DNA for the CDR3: TGTGCCAGCAGCCTTTGGACTAGCGTTTACGAGCAGTACTTC. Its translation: CASSLWTSVYEQYF.

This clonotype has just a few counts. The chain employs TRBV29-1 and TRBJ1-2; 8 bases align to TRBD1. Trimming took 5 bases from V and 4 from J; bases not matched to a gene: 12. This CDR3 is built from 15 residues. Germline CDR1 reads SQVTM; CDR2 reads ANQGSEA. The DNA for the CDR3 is TGCAGCGTTACACCCGGGACAGGTCCCCTCTATGGCTACACCTTC. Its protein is CSVTPGTGPLYGYTF.

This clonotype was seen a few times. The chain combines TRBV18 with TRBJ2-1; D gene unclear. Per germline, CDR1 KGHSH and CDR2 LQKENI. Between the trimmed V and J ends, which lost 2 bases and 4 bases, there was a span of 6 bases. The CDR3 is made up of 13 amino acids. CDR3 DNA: TGTGCCAGCTCACCAGGGCGGTACAATGAGCAGTTCTTC. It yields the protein CASSPGRYNEQFF.

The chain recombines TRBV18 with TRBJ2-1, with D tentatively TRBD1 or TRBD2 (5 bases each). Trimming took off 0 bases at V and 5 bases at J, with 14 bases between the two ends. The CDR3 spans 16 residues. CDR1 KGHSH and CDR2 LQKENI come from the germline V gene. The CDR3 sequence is CASSPPGPHRDNEQFF. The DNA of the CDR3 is TGTGCCAGCTCACCACCGGGACCCCACCGAGACAATGAGCAGTTCTTC.

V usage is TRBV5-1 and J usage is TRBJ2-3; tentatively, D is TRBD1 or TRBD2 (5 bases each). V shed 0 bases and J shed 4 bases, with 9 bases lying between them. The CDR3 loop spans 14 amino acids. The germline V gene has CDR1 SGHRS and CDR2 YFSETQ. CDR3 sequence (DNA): TGCGCCAGCAGCTTGGATGGGGGTGCAGATACGCAGTATTTT. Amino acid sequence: CASSLDGGADTQYF.

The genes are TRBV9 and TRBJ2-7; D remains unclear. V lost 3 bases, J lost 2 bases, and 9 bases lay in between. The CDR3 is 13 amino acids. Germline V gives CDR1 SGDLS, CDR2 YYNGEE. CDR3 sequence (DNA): TGTGCCAGCAGCGAGGCTCCCGCCTACGAGCAGTACTTC. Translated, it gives CASSEAPAYEQYF.